Sequencing of this TCR beta chain was carried out in a study of cytomegalovirus exposure and HLA in healthy donors (dated by TCRdb to 2015 to 2018). Study-level background: In an earlier analysis of around 540 of the donors, less than 350 Gb of sequence data and 120 million or so unique TCR beta sequences from 180 million or so T cells were reported. About 330 gigabases of sequencing data and roughly 81 million unique TCR sequences made up an early release that covered approximately 620 HLA-typed donors. Among the roughly 400 genotyped donors, approximately 81% belonged to the genetic ancestry cluster associated with self-reported Caucasian donors. The study aimed to test whether cataloging public T cell receptors could reveal signatures of past pathogen exposure. The T cell repertoires of roughly 660 subjects were profiled by immunosequencing and related to cytomegalovirus serostatus. In addition to the first cohort of approximately 650 subjects, a separate validation cohort of 130 or so different subjects was used. To predict cytomegalovirus infection status, the study brought together high-throughput TCR immunosequencing, statistical association of individual TCRs with disease status, and machine learning. A later analysis re-analyzed previously published TCR beta repertoires from roughly 600 donors and added high-resolution HLA genotyping to study TCR occurrence patterns. In the later analysis, no new phenotypic data were used to find candidate immune exposures; instead, reliance was placed on TCR beta sequences and their occurrence across donors. An earlier analysis of fewer than 750 of the donors used high-throughput TCR beta sequencing to judge whether each TCR beta V gene segment behaved as functional or pseudogenic. Donor age, sex, ethnicity and CMV serostatus were collected together with the repertoire data. A later genetic analysis took genome-wide SNP genotypes for about three fifths of the 666 donors and used that subset as a discovery cohort. Every discovery cohort repertoire had been produced on one sequencing platform. Class I and class II HLA loci were covered by the typing at four-digit resolution. Typing coverage varied by locus: 629-630 donors for A, B, C, DRB1 and DQB1; roughly 510 for DQA1; over 600 for DPA1; roughly 450 for DPB1. Because of strong linkage in the cohort, five DR-DQ haplotypes were treated as single units for association and clustering. Among about 390 genotyped donors of the cohort, an average of about 240,000 unique TCR beta nucleotide sequences were sequenced per donor, roughly 18% of them non-productive.

To prepare the library, the immunoSEQ multiplex PCR assay was applied. For the multiplex PCR, a mixture combining 60 forward primers for TCR Vbeta segments and 13 reverse primers for TCR Jbeta segments was used. Amplification of the CDR3 region of rearranged TCR beta genes was performed with a multiplex PCR assay on genomic DNA. Amplified TCR beta libraries were sequenced as 87-base-pair reads on the Illumina HiSeq System. Per the authors' processing: A later analysis counted about 80 million unique TCR beta chains across the 550 to 800 repertoires, and roughly 11 million of these chains were shared by at least two donors. Raw reads were error-corrected and collapsed into unique sequences by a nearest-neighbor algorithm in which closely related sequences were merged to remove PCR and sequencing errors. CDR3 sequences were aligned to IMGT reference sequences to assign V, D and J gene segments. Each retained sequence needed at least a six-nucleotide match to both a V gene segment and a J gene segment. Rearrangements were classified as productive when the CDR3 lacked stop codons and remained in frame with V and J, and all other rearrangements were classified as non-productive. CDR3 was defined by IMGT convention, running from the second conserved V-encoded cysteine to the conserved J-encoded phenylalanine. The earlier analysis of 500 to 650 of the donors excluded any sequence lacking an unambiguous match to a single V gene segment. In an earlier analysis of approximately 590 of the donors, a V segment was called functional when productive rearrangements were above 56.7%, and segregating when the standard deviation between donors exceeded 5%. A statistical classification framework was developed to diagnose cytomegalovirus status using the catalog of TCR beta chain sequences. In a later analysis, V and J genes were assigned by comparing TCR nucleotide sequences against IMGT/GENE-DB human TR gene sequences. A later analysis assigned CDR3 sequences and most-parsimonious VDJ recombination scenarios with the TCRdist pipeline. A later analysis defined each TCR beta chain by its CDR3 amino acid sequence plus V-gene family, and excluded reads lacking a unique V-gene family. A later analysis removed roughly 590 highly shared, low-generation-probability nucleotide sequences to deal with suspected cross-contamination and a sequencing artifact. In a later analysis, a clonal expansion index was calculated for each public chain from normalized within-repertoire ranks of inferred template counts. A later analysis computed generation probabilities with a VDJ recombination model fitted to out-of-frame rearrangements, and checked the results against IGoR. Hypergeometric tests were used in a later analysis to score TCR-TCR, TCR-HLA and TCR-CMV co-occurrence, with a repertoire-size bias correction applied to the TCR pairs. A later analysis estimated false discovery rates by permuting HLA or CMV assignments 20 times. In a later analysis, co-occurring TCRs were grouped with DBSCAN, and TCRdist sequence similarity was added when clustering was performed within HLA-allele-positive subsets. For co-occurrence clustering, repertoires with fewer than 30,000 or more than 120,000 public chains were excluded, along with five repertoires with anomalous nucleotide sharing. TCRdb provides this immuneACCESS table in a form limited to in-frame rearrangements. Some clones are lacking; in checked studies, under half of them reflect an unresolved V gene, and why the rest are absent is not known. The D gene and trimming were derived from the DNA, and the V and J assignments and clone size from that table. The sample records 150,000 to 200,000 clones, around 79% of which are singletons. The ten largest clones take up approximately 0.4% of the sample.

From the cysteine up to the phenylalanine, the CDR3 has a length of 15 residues. Only the CDR3 region is kept as DNA, spanning 45 bases read in frame from base 1. Trimming accounts for 7 bases at V and 2 bases at J, while the number of junction bases matched to no gene is 8. The germline V gene encodes CDR1 LNHDA and CDR2 SQIVND (reference sequence). Study-wide findings and limitations: A later analysis associated about 17,000 TCR beta sequences with specific HLA alleles at a false discovery rate of 0.05. Linkage disequilibrium might explain the correlated functional status among segregating V segments, but an unknown experimental factor could not be ruled out. A later analysis found that most CMV-associated TCR beta chains appeared HLA-restricted, with HLA associations seemingly driven largely by CMV exposure. A group of highly shared sequence variants was considered likely to be a technical artifact of the sequencing pipeline. An association between a missense DCLRE1C variant and V-gene and J-gene trimming of TCR beta chains was found in a later genetic analysis and replicated in an independent cohort. A total of about 150 TCR beta chains were listed by the study as associated with cytomegalovirus. Broadly in line with IMGT annotations, most TCR beta V segments showed up in productive rearrangements about 87% or about 30% of the time in an earlier analysis of approximately 640 of the donors. Three of the identified cytomegalovirus-associated TCR beta chains were confirmed in vitro to be specific for cytomegalovirus antigens. When HLA alleles, especially DR and DQ, strongly co-occurred, attributing TCR associations to individual alleles was difficult. It was suggested by the authors that the approach could potentially be generalized to other disease states and immunological phenotypes. In this cohort, only TCR beta chains were sequenced, and detectable features were limited by the absence of alpha or paired-chain data. A further reported finding was that TCR beta sequences accurately predicted the HLA-A and HLA-B alleles for most subjects in the first cohort. Most TCR sequences were seen in very few donors, while some public TCRs were found in many individuals. Because HLA typing was missing for some donors at each locus, association tests included only the typed subset. Cytomegalovirus status was reported to be diagnosed by the classifier with high specificity and sensitivity in both the original and validation cohorts. The presence/absence analyses assumed that sequencing depth was roughly uniform across donors, and that assumption may not be true. In a later analysis, HLA-associated TCR beta chains showed more clonal expansion and lower generation probabilities than non-associated chains that were equally common. In a later genetic analysis, fewer N-insertions in productive TCRs were reported among donors in an Asian-associated ancestry cluster than the 666-donor mean. Because counts were too low, some 17 rarely observed V segments, including chromosome 9 orphons, were left out of the earlier analysis of roughly 600 of the donors. For the cohort, immune exposure information was limited to CMV serostatus. According to a later analysis, TCR association rates differed among HLA loci, with DRB1 alleles showing the most associated TCRs and HLA-C alleles showing the fewest. Several of the top co-occurrence clusters appeared to be linked to parvovirus B19, influenza, CMV and Epstein-Barr virus, according to a later analysis. Because the 87-base-pair reads could not distinguish some IMGT-functional V segments, including TRBV6-2 and TRBV6-3, those segments were excluded.

The cohort was made up of approximately 700 healthy bone marrow donors. All cohort members were sampled while nominally healthy, although unrecorded immune exposures were likely present. The donor tested CMV seropositive and was one of the 289 seropositive cohort members. Each donor provided a peripheral blood sample, and peripheral blood mononuclear cells were used for TCR beta sequencing. Genomic DNA extraction from the blood cell samples was performed with the Qiagen DNeasy Blood Extraction Kit. This clone turned up a few times. It has no known antigen specificity. No clone much larger than this one lies a single base away; base qualities are absent.

The rearrangement joined TRBV19 to TRBJ1-5; TRBD1 matches 7 bases in the middle. The receptor's source is a male donor in good health and CMV-seropositive. Sequencing was done on a sample of PBMCs. This receptor has the CDR3 CASKNRGLGNQPQHF. The nucleotide sequence reads as follows: TGTGCCAGTAAAAACAGGGGCTTAGGCAATCAGCCCCAGCATTTT.